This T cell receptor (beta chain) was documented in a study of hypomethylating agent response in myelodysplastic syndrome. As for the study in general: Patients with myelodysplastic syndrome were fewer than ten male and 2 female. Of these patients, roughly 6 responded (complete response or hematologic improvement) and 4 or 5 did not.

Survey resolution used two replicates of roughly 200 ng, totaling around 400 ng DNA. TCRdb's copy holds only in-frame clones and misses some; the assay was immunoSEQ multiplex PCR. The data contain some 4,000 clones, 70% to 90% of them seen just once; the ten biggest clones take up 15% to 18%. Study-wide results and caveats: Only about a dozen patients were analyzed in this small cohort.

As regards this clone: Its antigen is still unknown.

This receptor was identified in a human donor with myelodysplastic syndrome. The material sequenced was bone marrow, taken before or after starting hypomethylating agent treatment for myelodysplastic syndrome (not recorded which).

CDR3 nucleotides: TGCGCCAGCAGCCCCGGGGGCGGGGCACCCCAGCATTTT. Its translation: CASSPGGGAPQHF. The chain uses TRBV4-3 and TRBJ1-5, with D possibly TRBD1 on 6 matching bases. This CDR3 has 13 amino acids. Per germline, CDR1 LGHNA and CDR2 YSLEER. Trimming left V 4 bases short and J 10 bases short, with 14 bases between.